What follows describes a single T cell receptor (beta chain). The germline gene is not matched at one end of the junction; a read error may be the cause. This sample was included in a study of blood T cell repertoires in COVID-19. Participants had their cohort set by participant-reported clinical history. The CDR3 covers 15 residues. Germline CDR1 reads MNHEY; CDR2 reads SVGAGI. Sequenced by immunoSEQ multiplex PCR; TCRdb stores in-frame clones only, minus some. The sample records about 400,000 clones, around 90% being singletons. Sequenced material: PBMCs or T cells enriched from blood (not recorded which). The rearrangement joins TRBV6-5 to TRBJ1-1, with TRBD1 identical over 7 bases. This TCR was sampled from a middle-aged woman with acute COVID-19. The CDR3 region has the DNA TGTGCCAGCAGCTACTTAGACAGGGTCGGGGGTGAAGCTTTCTTT. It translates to CASSYLDRVGGEAFF.